The source of this TCR beta chain is a study of identifying expanded T cells in peripheral blood. Notes on the study in general: Approximately 1.2 clones differed between technical replicates, versus approximately 17 and 20 over time. Clone count variance between approximately 2-week samples rose with total template count.

V lost 5 bases, J lost 4 bases, and 15 bases stayed unmatched. This CDR3 region has 17 residues. The germline V gene encodes CDR1 SGHAT and CDR2 FQNNGV. Here immunoSEQ multiplex PCR was the method, and the copy in TCRdb shows in-frame clones only, minus some. The data hold about 76,000 clones, with 80% to 90% observed a single time. This clone was seen a single time. Its antigen is unknown. The TCR was taken from a person aged 18 to 70 in good health. This chain links TRBV11-2 with TRBJ1-1; 8 bases agree with TRBD1. Input material: blood. The CDR3 sequence: CASSEGDRLLRGTEAFF. CDR3 coding DNA: TGTGCCAGCAGCGAGGGGGACAGGCTTCTCCGGGGCACTGAAGCTTTCTTT.